The T cell receptor beta chain under discussion was sequenced for a study of T cells in Graves' hyperthyroidism and ophthalmopathy. An absence of ophthalmopathy progression within 18 months meant stable Graves' hyperthyroidism. Findings and caveats of the study: Blood shared most expanded thyroid clonotypes above 0.001.

This clonotype was seen many times. The target antigen is unknown. The investigators amplified TCR beta CDR3 regions from RNA transcripts. The HTBI primer set served for first-round RT-PCR of the TCR CDR3. In TCRdb, the multiplex PCR reads were re-called with MiXCR into one record per CDR3 protein. Seen here are more than 550,000 distinct CDR3 sequences, roughly 17% observed once, and the top ten hold roughly 16%. This TCR was recovered from a man aged 45-65 years with Graves' hyperthyroidism. Sequencing input: blood.

The CDR3 DNA reads as TGTGCCACCAGTGATTTTAGGGGGACCCAGTCCGATACGCAGTATTTT. Translated, it gives CATSDFRGTQSDTQYF. The chain links TRBV24-1 to TRBJ2-3; a weak D match, TRBD1 (6 bases). V lost 1 base to trimming and J lost 6 bases, with 16 bases between them. This CDR3 region has 16 residues. CDR1 and CDR2 (germline): KGHDR, SFDVKD.